The 8 T cell receptor beta chains given below trace back to one sample, sequenced in a study of shared clonotypes between healthy human individuals. Some clones are missing from TCRdb's copy, which holds only in-frame ones; the method was immunoSEQ multiplex PCR. The sample includes approximately 470,000 clones, 81% of them seen just once. The specimen sequenced was PBMCs. Every receptor here comes from a woman aged 40 to 49 in good health. Some clones in this sample may be carry-over from other donors' samples.

This chain links TRBV5-1 with TRBJ2-3, with D possibly being TRBD1 or TRBD2 (5 bases each). Germline assignment: CDR1 SGHRS and CDR2 YFSETQ. Trimming took off 3 bases at V and 2 bases at J, with 13 bases between the two ends. The CDR3 extends over 15 amino acids. The CDR3 loop is CASSSNGAFTDTQYF. The DNA for the CDR3 is TGCGCCAGCAGCTCCAACGGGGCTTTCACAGATACGCAGTATTTT.

The CDR3 loop reads CASSLFGGTEAFF. CDR3 in DNA: TGTGCCAGCAGCTTGTTCGGGGGAACTGAAGCTTTCTTT. V gene TRBV5-6 combines with J gene TRBJ1-1; possibly TRBD1 for D (5 bases). CDR1 is SGHDT, CDR2 YYEEEE, per germline. The CDR3 spans 13 residues. V was shortened by 1 base and J by 5 bases, with 9 bases between the two germline ends. Full variable domain (rest looked up from reference TRBV5-6 and TRBJ1-1): DAGVTQSPTHLIKTRGQQVTLRCSPKSGHDTVSWYQQALGQGPQFIFQYYEEEERQRGNFPDRFSGHQFPNYSSELNVNALLLGDSALYLCASSLFGGTEAFFGQGTRLTVV.

CDR3 amino acids: CAISGTVAGVGETQYF. The CDR3 coding sequence is TGTGCCATCAGTGGGACAGTAGCGGGAGTCGGGGAGACCCAGTACTTC. The rearrangement links TRBV10-3 to TRBJ2-5, with 9 nucleotides matching TRBD2. The junction had 11 bases not matched to a gene; V was cut back by 4 bases and J by 5 bases. This CDR3 has 16 residues. Germline V gene sequence: CDR1 ENHRY, CDR2 SYGVKD.

This chain joins TRBV6-6 and TRBJ2-4, with TRBD1 identical over 7 bases. This CDR3 is 14 amino acids long. The V gene's germline CDR1 is MNHNY and CDR2 SVGAGI (reference sequence). Germline trimming cut 2 bases from V and 7 bases from J; bases unmatched to any gene: 5. Here the CDR3 reads CASSYVRDSNIQYF. The CDR3 DNA sequence: TGTGCCAGCAGTTACGTCCGGGACAGCAACATTCAGTACTTC.

This chain joins TRBV4-2 and TRBJ2-1, with TRBD2 matching over 7 bases. This CDR3 region has 17 residues. Trimming removed 0 bases from V and 2 bases from J; junction bases left unmatched: 7. Germline V gene data show CDR1 as LGHNA and CDR2 as YNFKEQ. CDR3 nucleotide sequence: TGTGCCAGCAGCCAAGACTCGGGCGGGAGAGCCTACAATGAGCAGTTCTTC. Translation gives CASSQDSGGRAYNEQFF.

This chain joins TRBV7-8 and TRBJ2-7, with TRBD1 as a possible D gene (6 bases). Germline V lookup: CDR1 SGHVS, CDR2 FQNEAQ. V lost 2 bases and J 4 bases, leaving 12 bases between the germline ends. This CDR3 contains 14 residues. The CDR3 DNA sequence: TGTGCCAGCAGCTTACGGGTCAGGGGTTACGAGCAGTACTTC. It is translated as CASSLRVRGYEQYF.

The gene calls are TRBV5-4 and TRBJ1-4; TRBD1 matches 8 bases. The CDR3 loop spans 14 amino acids. The V segment lost 4 bases and the J segment 2 bases; nucleotides outside the gene matches: 1. Germline CDR1 reads SGHNT; CDR2 reads YYREEE (reference sequence). CDR3 sequence reads: CASSRQGTNEKLFF. The CDR3 bases are TGTGCCAGCAGCCGACAGGGGACTAATGAAAAACTGTTTTTT. Supplemented by reference TRBV5-4 and TRBJ1-4, the full variable domain reads ETGVTQSPTHLIKTRGQQVTLRCSSQSGHNTVSWYQQALGQGPQFIFQYYREEENGRGNFPPRFSGLQFPNYSSELNVNALELDDSALYLCASSRQGTNEKLFFGSGTQLSVL.

This clone was recorded a few times. A much bigger clone sits one base away, suggesting this may be a read error. The same CDR3 also results from other DNA sequences found in this sample. The rearrangement links TRBV14 to TRBJ2-7; perhaps TRBD2 as D (5 bases). In germline, CDR1 is SGHDN, CDR2 FVKESK. The CDR3 is made up of 14 amino acids. The CDR3 loop reads CASSQGGLFYEQYF. The CDR3 region has the DNA TGCGCCAGCAGCCAAGGTGGACTGTTTTACGAGCAGTACTTC. Supplemented by reference TRBV14 and TRBJ2-7, the full variable domain reads EAGVTQFPSHSVIEKGQTVTLRCDPISGHDNLYWYRRVMGKEIKFLLHFVKESKQDESGMPNNRFLAERTGGTYSTLKVQPAELEDSGVYFCASSQGGLFYEQYFGPGTRLTVT.